Following are 9 T cell receptor beta chains from one sample sequenced in a study of T cell changes during pregnancy in multiple sclerosis. TCRdb's table, derived via immunoSEQ multiplex PCR, lists solely in-frame clones and lacks some. Of fewer than 55,000 clones in the sample, 92% were seen once. Sequenced material: CD4+ T cells from peripheral blood mononuclear cells, taken in the third trimester of pregnancy. These receptors came from a female donor with multiple sclerosis, enrolled in a pregnancy study.

The chain employs TRBV5-4 and TRBJ1-2; TRBD1 might be the D (5 bases). The length of the CDR3 is 13 residues. Trimming left V 4 bases short and J 3 bases short, with 10 bases between. Germline V gives CDR1 SGHNT, CDR2 YYREEE (reference sequence). CDR3 residues: CASSGGAYYGYTF. In DNA form, the CDR3 reads TGTGCCAGCAGCGGCGGGGCCTACTATGGCTACACCTTC.

The V gene is TRBV7-9, the J gene TRBJ1-2; weak D call: TRBD1 (6 bases). This CDR3 region has 15 residues. Between the trimmed V and J ends, which lost 8 bases and 6 bases, there was a span of 22 bases. In germline, CDR1 is SEHNR, CDR2 FQNEAQ (reference sequence). The CDR3, as DNA: TGTGCCAGCGGGCTCAAACAGGGAAGTTATGATGGCTACACCTTC. This encodes CASGLKQGSYDGYTF.

The chain is built from TRBV7-2 and TRBJ1-5; perhaps TRBD1 as D (5 bases). This CDR3 spans 15 amino acids. Per the germline V gene, CDR1 is SGHTA and CDR2 is FQGNSA. V was shortened by 5 bases and J by 2 bases, with 13 bases between the two germline ends. CDR3 residues: CASSPLQGGNQPQHF. The CDR3 DNA reads as TGTGCCAGCAGCCCCCTCCAGGGTGGCAATCAGCCCCAGCATTTT.

The genes are TRBV5-4 and TRBJ2-7, with 7 bases that match TRBD2. The germline V gene has CDR1 SGHNT and CDR2 YYREEE (reference sequence). CDR3 length equals 15 residues. V lost 1 base and J lost 2; bases outside the gene matches: 6. CDR3 in DNA: TGTGCCAGCAGCTTGTCTCTAGCGGAAACCTACGAGCAGTACTTC. Amino acid sequence: CASSLSLAETYEQYF.

V gene TRBV7-3 combines with J gene TRBJ1-1; TRBD1 matches at 8 bases. This CDR3 has 17 amino acids. With 3 bases clipped from V and 3 bases from J, the junction kept 12 bases outside the gene matches. Germline loops: CDR1 SGHTA, CDR2 FQGTGA. The CDR3 spells CASSFSVRGPQDTEAFF. The CDR3 DNA reads TGTGCCAGCAGCTTTTCTGTCAGGGGGCCTCAGGACACTGAAGCTTTCTTT.

V usage is TRBV7-9 and J usage is TRBJ2-3, with 12 bases matching TRBD1. CDR1 is SEHNR, CDR2 FQNEAQ, per germline (reference sequence). Trimming removed 5 bases from V and 2 bases from J; junction bases left unmatched: 5. CDR3 length: 16 amino acids. The CDR3 DNA sequence: TGTGCCAGCAGCCTAGGGGACAGGGGGCACACAGATACGCAGTATTTT. It is translated as CASSLGDRGHTDTQYF.

The V gene is TRBV19, the J gene TRBJ2-2; 10 bases fit TRBD2. V shed 7 bases and J 4 bases; nucleotides not matched to a gene: 6. There are 15 residues in the CDR3. Germline V CDR1 and CDR2: LNHDA, SQIVND (reference sequence). The CDR3 DNA reads TGTGCCAGTACCCCCCTAGCGGGGGTCACCGGGGAGCTGTTTTTT. Protein product: CASTPLAGVTGELFF.

V usage is TRBV27 and J usage is TRBJ2-2, with TRBD1 matching over 8 bases. Unmatched junction bases numbered 7, after V lost 4 bases and J lost 6 bases. Germline values: CDR1 MNHEY, CDR2 SMNVEV (reference sequence). The CDR3 length is 15 residues. CDR3 DNA sequence: TGTGCCAGCAGTTCCGACAGGGGAAAGCCCGGGGAGCTGTTTTTT. It codes for CASSSDRGKPGELFF.

The chain couples TRBV7-2 to TRBJ2-5; no clear D gene. The germline V gene has CDR1 SGHTA and CDR2 FQGNSA. This CDR3 is 14 amino acids long. V was clipped by 5 bases and J by 2 bases, with 12 bases between them. The CDR3 DNA reads as TGTGCCAGCAGCACCAGACAAGGACAAGAGACCCAGTACTTC. Protein: CASSTRQGQETQYF.